The 3 T cell receptor beta chains presented below share a single source sample, sequenced in a study of shared clonotypes between healthy human individuals. Data came from immunoSEQ multiplex PCR; TCRdb stores just in-frame clones and leaves some out. The sample includes approximately 1.5 million clones, 95% to 99% of them seen just once. The sample comprised naive CD4+ T cells sorted from blood. Subset noted: CD45RA+ positively selected. The receptor set was obtained from a man aged 30 to 39 in good health.

J is TRBJ2-5 and V is TRBV11-3; 16 nucleotides agree with TRBD2. Germline CDR1 and CDR2: SGHNT and YENEEA. This CDR3 has 16 residues. After removal of 4 bases from V and 2 bases from J, the junction contained 1 base not matched to a gene. CDR3: CASSSGLAGGQETQYF. CDR3 nucleotide sequence: TGTGCCAGCAGCTCGGGACTAGCGGGAGGGCAAGAGACCCAGTACTTC.

The rearrangement uses TRBV2 and TRBJ1-2; the D is unclear. The CDR3 is 13 amino acids. Germline V gene lookup returns CDR1 SNHLY and CDR2 FYNNEI. V was trimmed by 8 bases and J by 8 bases, leaving 18 bases between them. The DNA of the CDR3 is TGTGCCAGCTTAAGAGAGGGCCCCGGCGGCTACACCTTC. Amino acid sequence: CASLREGPGGYTF.

The chain joins TRBV9 to TRBJ2-2; no clear D. The germline gives CDR1 SGDLS, CDR2 YYNGEE. Deletions cut 0 bases from V and 8 bases from J, with 14 bases between. The CDR3 covers 15 residues. The CDR3 DNA reads as TGTGCCAGCAGCGTAGAACTGGAATGGGGTGGGGAGCTGTTTTTT. This translates into CASSVELEWGGELFF. The complete variable domain, with remaining parts taken from reference TRBV9 and TRBJ2-2, reads DSGVTQTPKHLITATGQRVTLRCSPRSGDLSVYWYQQSLDQGLQFLIQYYNGEERAKGNILERFSAQQFPDLHSELNLSSLELGDSALYFCASSVELEWGGELFFGEGSRLTVL.